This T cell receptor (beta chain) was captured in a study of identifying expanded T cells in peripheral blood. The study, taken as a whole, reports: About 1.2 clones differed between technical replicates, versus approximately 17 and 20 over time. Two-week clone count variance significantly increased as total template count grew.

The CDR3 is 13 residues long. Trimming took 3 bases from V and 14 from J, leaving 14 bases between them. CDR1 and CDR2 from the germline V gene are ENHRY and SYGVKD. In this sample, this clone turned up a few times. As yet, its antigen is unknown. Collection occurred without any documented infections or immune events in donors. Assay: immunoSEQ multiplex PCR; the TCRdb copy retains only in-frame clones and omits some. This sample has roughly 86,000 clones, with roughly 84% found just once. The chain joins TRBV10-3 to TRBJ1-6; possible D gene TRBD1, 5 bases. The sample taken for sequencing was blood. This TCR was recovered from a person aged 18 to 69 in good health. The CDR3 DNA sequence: TGTGCCATCAGTGAACAGGTACCCGGGGCCCTCCACTTT. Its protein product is CAISEQVPGALHF.